The 16 T cell receptor beta chains in this list originate from one sample, sequenced in a study of T cells in Graves' hyperthyroidism and ophthalmopathy. Amplified regions were TCR beta CDR3 sequences from RNA transcripts. The primer set for the first-round RT-PCR of the TCR CDR3 was HTBI. TCRdb used MiXCR to reprocess the multiplex PCR reads, holding one entry per CDR3 protein. The repertoire holds a few hundred thousand distinct CDR3 sequences, with roughly 21% as singletons. The specimen was blood. The receptors come from a woman aged 45-65 years with Graves' hyperthyroidism.

The sample holds many counts of this clonotype. The chain employs TRBV7-8 and TRBJ2-1, with D possibly being TRBD2 (5 bases). The CDR3 consists of 16 residues. V lost 1 base and J lost 4, with 14 bases in between. Per the germline V gene, CDR1 is SGHVS and CDR2 is FQNEAQ. CDR3 region: CASSLGGDYRYNEQFF. The CDR3, as DNA: TGTGCCAGCAGCTTAGGAGGCGACTACCGTTACAATGAGCAGTTCTTC.

Ten or more counts support this clonotype. CDR3 residues: CASSQGLAGGLEQYF. CDR3 nucleotide sequence: TGCGCCAGCAGCCAGGGACTAGCGGGAGGGCTCGAGCAGTACTTC. The chain couples TRBV5-1 to TRBJ2-7, with 16 bases aligning to TRBD2. V gave up 4 bases and J gave up 6 bases; unmatched junction bases: 4. CDR3 size: 15 residues. Germline values: CDR1 SGHRS, CDR2 YFSETQ.

This clonotype has a handful of counts. This sequence joins TRBV7-3 and TRBJ1-2; D perhaps matches TRBD1 (6 bases). The CDR3 extends over 15 amino acids. The germline V gene encodes CDR1 SGHTA and CDR2 FQGTGA. Trimming took off 6 bases at V and 4 bases at J, with 18 bases between the two ends. CDR3 sequence reads: CASRRRGGGSYGYTF. CDR3 DNA: TGTGCCAGCAGACGACGAGGAGGGGGGTCCTATGGCTACACCTTC.

This clonotype was seen a handful of times. It may be a read error: a sequence one base away is much more abundant. The chain is built from TRBV7-9 and TRBJ2-7; 8 nucleotides line up with TRBD2. The CDR3 totals 13 residues. Looked up from germline, CDR1 is SEHNR and CDR2 is FQNEAQ (reference sequence). V was clipped by 4 bases and J by 7 bases; unmatched bases: 6. CDR3 coding DNA: TGTGCCAGCAGCTCTACTAGCGGCAATGAGCAGTACTTC. Its translation is CASSSTSGNEQYF.

The genes are TRBV6-1 and TRBJ2-1, with a tentative D call TRBD2 (5 bases). Germline V gene lookup returns CDR1 MNHNS and CDR2 SASEGT. The length of the CDR3 is 15 residues. Trimming removed 5 bases at V and 7 bases at J, with 18 bases between. For the CDR3, the DNA is TGTGCCAGCAGTCCCCAGAGGGCCCTTGGGAATGAGCAGTTCTTC. It is translated as CASSPQRALGNEQFF.

There are many counts of this clonotype. The chain joins TRBV12-3 or TRBV12-4 to TRBJ2-2; D unresolved. The CDR3 has 13 residues. V lost 6 bases to trimming and J lost 2 bases, with 7 bases between them. The CDR3 DNA sequence: TGTGCCAGCAGATTACATAACACCGGGGAGCTGTTTTTT. It is translated as CASRLHNTGELFF.

This clonotype was observed at least ten times. The J gene is TRBJ2-1, the V gene TRBV5-1; 7 positions match TRBD1. CDR1 is SGHRS, CDR2 YFSETQ, per germline. This CDR3 has 14 amino acids. The V and J ends lost 4 bases and 1 base, in that order; junction bases with no gene match: 2. CDR3 DNA: TGCGCCAGCAGCCCGGGACAGTCCTACAATGAGCAGTTCTTC. As protein: CASSPGQSYNEQFF. Together with reference TRBV5-1 and TRBJ2-1, the CDR3 gives the full variable domain: KAGVTQTPRYLIKTRGQQVTLSCSPISGHRSVSWYQQTPGQGLQFLFEYFSETQRNKGNFPGRFSGRQFSNSRSEMNVSTLELGDSALYLCASSPGQSYNEQFFGPGTRLTVL.

The chain combines TRBV9 with TRBJ1-2, with TRBD1 as a possible D gene (5 bases). CDR3 length: 16 residues. With 2 bases removed from V and 2 bases from J, the gap between germline ends came to 16 bases. Germline values: CDR1 SGDLS, CDR2 YYNGEE. CDR3 DNA: TGTGCCAGCAGCGTGGGGGGGGAACACGGAAACTATGGCTACACCTTC. This gives the protein CASSVGGEHGNYGYTF.

This clonotype was observed at least ten times. The gene calls are TRBV11-3 and TRBJ2-5; 8 nucleotides agree with TRBD1. Germline CDR1 SGHNT, CDR2 YENEEA. The CDR3 totals 14 residues. The V and J ends lost 5 bases and 5 bases, in that order; junction bases with no gene match: 7. The CDR3, as DNA: TGTGCCAGCAGCCGTCAGGGGGCGGAGGAGACCCAGTACTTC. Its protein is CASSRQGAEETQYF. Complete variable domain (other parts from reference TRBV11-3 and TRBJ2-5): EAGVVQSPRYKIIEKKQPVAFWCNPISGHNTLYWYLQNLGQGPELLIRYENEEAVDDSQLPKDRFSAERLKGVDSTLKIQPAELGDSAVYLCASSRQGAEETQYFGPGTRLLVL.

This clonotype was counted between two and nine times. V usage is TRBV5-5 and J usage is TRBJ2-2; D uncertain. Germline values: CDR1 SGHKS, CDR2 YYEKEE (reference sequence). The length of the CDR3 is 15 residues. Between the trimmed V and J ends, which lost 6 bases and 0 bases, there was a span of 12 bases. The CDR3 nucleotides read TGTGCCAGCATGGCAGGCGATCCGAACACCGGGGAGCTGTTTTTT. Its protein is CASMAGDPNTGELFF.

This clonotype was found a few times. The chain joins TRBV10-2 to TRBJ2-1; D ambiguous. This CDR3 comprises 14 residues. Trimming removed 3 bases from V and 0 bases from J, with 6 bases in between. Germline CDR1 is WSHSY and CDR2 is SAAADI. CDR3 DNA: TGCGCCAGCAGTGACGACTTCTCCTACAATGAGCAGTTCTTC. Translating it yields CASSDDFSYNEQFF.

This clonotype was found a few times. The V and J genes are TRBV6-8 and TRBJ1-2, with a weak D call TRBD1 (5 bases). Germline CDR1 is MNHGY and CDR2 is SAAAGT. The germline V and J ends were trimmed by 8 bases and 2 bases, with 12 bases remaining between them. The CDR3 contains 13 residues. This chain's CDR3 is CASQGRVNYGYTF. As DNA, the CDR3 is TGTGCCAGCCAGGGCCGAGTCAACTATGGCTACACCTTC.

This clonotype appeared a few times. The J gene is TRBJ2-1, the V gene TRBV19, with TRBD2 identical over 10 bases. The germline V gene encodes CDR1 LNHDA and CDR2 SQIVND (reference sequence). This CDR3 region has 16 residues. V was pared by 4 bases and J by 6 bases, with 9 bases of the junction left unmatched. The CDR3 bases are TGTGCCAGTAGTACCCTGCGTCTAGCGGGAGTCAATGAGCAGTTCTTC. Protein sequence: CASSTLRLAGVNEQFF.

This clonotype was seen at least ten times. The V gene is TRBV3-1, the J gene TRBJ2-1, with TRBD2 identical over 7 bases. The germline gives CDR1 LGHDT, CDR2 YNNKEL (reference sequence). After removal of 3 bases from V and 0 bases from J, the junction contained 5 bases not matched to a gene. CDR3 length: 16 amino acids. The CDR3 DNA reads TGTGCCAGCAGCCAGTCTAGCGGACACTCCTACAATGAGCAGTTCTTC. Protein product: CASSQSSGHSYNEQFF.

In its sample, this clonotype was seen many times. V is TRBV3-1 and J is TRBJ1-1; 9 positions agree with TRBD1. The ends lost 2 bases at V and 5 bases at J; junction bases unmatched: 6. Looked up from germline, CDR1 is LGHDT and CDR2 is YNNKEL (reference sequence). The CDR3 is 15 amino acids. The CDR3 sequence is CASSQNPTGGTEAFF. The CDR3 nucleotides read TGTGCCAGCAGCCAAAACCCGACAGGGGGGACTGAAGCTTTCTTT.

The chain uses TRBV9 and TRBJ2-7; D possibly corresponds to TRBD1 (5 bases). Germline V CDR1 and CDR2: SGDLS, YYNGEE. The CDR3 extends over 14 amino acids. V shed 0 bases and J shed 2 bases, with 9 bases lying between them. This chain's CDR3 is CASSVEGRTYEQYF. The CDR3 DNA is TGTGCCAGCAGCGTAGAGGGGCGAACCTACGAGCAGTACTTC.